Listed below are T cell receptor beta chains from one sample, sequenced in a study of high-grade serous ovarian cancer treatment subgroups. Produced via immunoSEQ multiplex PCR; TCRdb's table is partial and in-frame only. The sample gives roughly 2,400 clones, roughly four fifths of which show up once; roughly 9.6% is in the top ten. The specimen was tumor tissue. The source is a human donor with high-grade serous ovarian cancer. CDR3s include the opening cysteine and the closing phenylalanine or tryptophan. Fields, in order: V gene, D gene, J gene, clone size, CDR3 DNA, CDR3 protein. A D gene is named only where the DNA matches it firmly. A clone size is listed for some rows: how often the clone was seen (once, few, many), or a class if it is expanded.

TRBV7-9,-,TRBJ1-1,-,TGTGCCAGCAGCTTAGACAGGGCTAAAACTGAAGCTTTCTTT,CASSLDRAKTEAFF
TRBV7-2,-,TRBJ1-4,few,TGTGCCAGCAGCTTACAGGGTGAGGAAAAACTGTTTTTT,CASSLQGEEKLFF
TRBV11-2,-,TRBJ1-1,-,TGTGCCAGCAGCTCTAGGACGGCCTTGAACACTGAAGCTTTCTTT,CASSSRTALNTEAFF
TRBV5-1,TRBD2,TRBJ2-3,-,TGCGCCAGCAGCTTGATACCGGGACTAGCGGGGTCGACTAGCACAGATACGCAGTATTTT,CASSLIPGLAGSTSTDTQYF
TRBV9,-,TRBJ2-5,large,TGTGCCAGCAGCGGACCAGGGGAGACCCAGTACTTC,CASSGPGETQYF
TRBV11-3,TRBD2,TRBJ2-1,-,TGTGCCAGCAGCTTAGCGGGGGGGCATGGTGAGCAGTTCTTC,CASSLAGGHGEQFF
TRBV5-1,TRBD2,TRBJ2-3,once,TGCGCCAGCAGCTTGGCCGCGGGCGGGGGGATGAATACGCAGTATTTT,CASSLAAGGGMNTQYF
TRBV5-1,-,TRBJ1-1,-,TGCGCCAGCAGCTCGATGGAGAACACTGAAGCTTTCTTT,CASSSMENTEAFF
TRBV5-6,-,TRBJ1-1,few,TGTGCCAGCAGCTTGGGGGGGTGGGCTGAAGCTTTCTTT,CASSLGGWAEAFF
TRBV9,TRBD1,TRBJ1-2,-,TGTGCCAGCAGCGTAGTAGGAGGGGGCTACTATGGCTACACCTTC,CASSVVGGGYYGYTF
TRBV7-2,-,TRBJ2-4,-,TGTGCCAGCAGCCCTCCTGGGGGCGGCATTCAGTACTTC,CASSPPGGGIQYF
TRBV4-1,TRBD1,TRBJ1-4,few,TGCGCCAGCAGCCTCCGGGACAGAAAGGAAAAACTGTTTTTT,CASSLRDRKEKLFF
TRBV7-8,-,TRBJ2-7,-,TGTGCCAGCGACCCAGGGACTGCACCCTACGAGCAGTACTTC,CASDPGTAPYEQYF
TRBV27,-,TRBJ2-7,-,TGTGCCAGCAGCCTCGGGACTTCCGTCTCCTACGAGCAGTACTTC,CASSLGTSVSYEQYF
TRBV27,-,TRBJ2-7,-,TGTGCCAGCACCCCGAGGTTAGACGGTACCTACGAGCAGTACTTC,CASTPRLDGTYEQYF
TRBV19,-,TRBJ1-1,few,TGTGCCAGTAGTATCCCGGGAGCAAATGGGGCTGAAGCTTTCTTT,CASSIPGANGAEAFF
TRBV19,TRBD1,TRBJ2-2,-,TGTGCCAGTAAGGGATGGACAGGGTCTGCCGGGGAGCTGTTTTTT,CASKGWTGSAGELFF
TRBV5-1,-,TRBJ1-1,once,TGCGCCAGCAGCTTGGCCCACCTTAGGGTCGAGGCTGAAGCTTTCTTT,CASSLAHLRVEAEAFF
TRBV29-1,-,TRBJ1-4,once,TGCAGTGCTAGGGGGGTGACTAATGAAAAACTGTTTTTT,CSARGVTNEKLFF
TRBV7-9,TRBD1,TRBJ2-1,-,TGTGCCAGCAGCCGGGGACAGGGCATCTACAATGAGCAGTTCTTC,CASSRGQGIYNEQFF
TRBV4-1,-,TRBJ2-3,-,TGCGCCAGCAGCCCCCCCCGGGCAGGAGCAGATACGCAGTATTTT,CASSPPRAGADTQYF
TRBV7-3,-,TRBJ1-1,-,TGTGCCAGCAGCTTATTTGCGAACACTGAAGCTTTCTTT,CASSLFANTEAFF
TRBV11-1,-,TRBJ2-2,-,TGTGCCAGCAGCCCATTACAAGGTGGGGAGCTGTTTTTT,CASSPLQGGELFF
TRBV4-1,-,TRBJ2-5,few,TGCGCCAGCAGCCCGGAGGGGGAAGAGACCCAGTACTTC,CASSPEGEETQYF
TRBV6-1,-,TRBJ2-3,few,TGTGCCAGCAGTGAAGAGAGCATCACAGATACGCAGTATTTT,CASSEESITDTQYF
TRBV5-5,TRBD2,TRBJ2-3,-,TGTGCCAGTTCGGGACTAGCGGACTCTAGCACAGATACGCAGTATTTT,CASSGLADSSTDTQYF
TRBV15,TRBD1,TRBJ1-5,-,TGTGCCACCAGCAGAGATCGACAGGGCGATCAGCCCCAGCATTTT,CATSRDRQGDQPQHF
TRBV6-1,-,TRBJ1-2,-,TGTGCCAGCAGTGAACATAACCGCGGGGATGGCTACACCTTC,CASSEHNRGDGYTF
TRBV7-2,-,TRBJ1-2,once,TGTGCCAGCAGCCCTAAGGAAGTCTACACCTTC,CASSPKEVYTF
TRBV7-8,-,TRBJ1-6,-,TGTGCCAGCACCCATGGAGGGGCAGTTAATTCACCCCTCCACTTT,CASTHGGAVNSPLHF
TRBV27,TRBD1,TRBJ2-7,-,TGTGCCAGCAGTCTACGGGACAGTAGCAACGAGCAGTACTTC,CASSLRDSSNEQYF
TRBV7-8,-,TRBJ2-7,few,TGTGCCAGCAGCCTAGAATCAGGGTTTTCTGGCTACGAGCAGTACTTC,CASSLESGFSGYEQYF
TRBV7-9,TRBD2,TRBJ2-7,once,TGTGCCAGCAGCTTCGCGGGGGGGGCGTACGAGCAGTACTTC,CASSFAGGAYEQYF
TRBV28,TRBD2,TRBJ2-1,-,TGTGCCAGCAGTTTGGGGGGGGATGAGCAGTTCTTC,CASSLGGDEQFF
TRBV6-6,-,TRBJ1-5,-,TGTGCCAGCAGAAAAACAGGTAGCAATCAGCCCCAGCATTTT,CASRKTGSNQPQHF
TRBV9,TRBD1,TRBJ2-1,-,TGTGCCAGCAGCGTAGCTAGGGGACAGGGCTACAATGAGCAGTTCTTC,CASSVARGQGYNEQFF
TRBV7-9,TRBD1,TRBJ2-2,-,TGTGCCAGCAGACAGGGACAGGGGGCTAACACCGGGGAGCTGTTTTTT,CASRQGQGANTGELFF
TRBV12-5,TRBD2,TRBJ2-5,-,TGTGCTAGTAGCCTTACGGGGGGTACGTATGAAGAGACCCAGTACTTC,CASSLTGGTYEETQYF
TRBV6-5,-,TRBJ1-1,-,TGTGCCAGCAGCGGAGGGGGAGGGGGGTTTGAAGCTTTCTTT,CASSGGGGGFEAFF
TRBV6-6,TRBD2,TRBJ2-1,-,TGTGCCAGCAAAGGAGCGGGGGGTGAGCAGTTCTTC,CASKGAGGEQFF
TRBV18,TRBD1,TRBJ1-6,few,TGTGCCAGCTCCCGGGACAGGGATTTGGTTTCACCCCTCCACTTT,CASSRDRDLVSPLHF
TRBV7-2,TRBD1,TRBJ2-1,-,TGTGCCAGCAGCTCGGGACAGGATTACAATGAGCAGTTCTTC,CASSSGQDYNEQFF
TRBV2,-,TRBJ2-1,-,TGTGCCAGCAACCGGGACACTTCCTACAATGAGCAGTTCTTC,CASNRDTSYNEQFF
TRBV5-6,TRBD2,TRBJ2-1,large,TGTGCCAGCAGCAGATTAGCGGGGGCCCGAAACAATGAGCAGTTCTTC,CASSRLAGARNNEQFF
TRBV7-9,-,TRBJ2-5,-,TGTGCCAGCAGCTTAGGTGCCGTCCAAGAGACCCAGTACTTC,CASSLGAVQETQYF
TRBV27,-,TRBJ2-7,-,TGTGCCAGCAGTTTATCGTATATCTACGGTCGTGGGGCGATCTACGAGCAGTACTTC,CASSLSYIYGRGAIYEQYF
TRBV28,-,TRBJ2-7,-,TGTGCCAGCAGTCAAATTCTGGGGGGCTTGGGCGAGCAGTACTTC,CASSQILGGLGEQYF
TRBV10-1,-,TRBJ1-5,-,TGCGCCAGCAGTGAGTTGAAAGGGAGGTGGCGAAATCAGCCCCAGCATTTT,CASSELKGRWRNQPQHF
TRBV6-5,-,TRBJ1-2,-,TGTGCCAGCAGCATGGGGACGAAAGGCTACACCTTC,CASSMGTKGYTF
TRBV11-2,-,TRBJ2-7,-,TGTGCCAGCAGCTTAGATTGGGGTACCGAGCAGTACTTC,CASSLDWGTEQYF
TRBV5-6,-,TRBJ2-7,-,TGTGCCAGCAGCTTACTCCCCGGACAGAGAGGGGTTGACGAGCAGTACTTC,CASSLLPGQRGVDEQYF
TRBV5-1,-,TRBJ1-2,-,TGCGCCAGCAGCAGCTCCGGGACGGACTATGGCTACACCTTC,CASSSSGTDYGYTF
TRBV11-1,-,TRBJ2-7,few,TGTGCCAGCAGCTTAGCTAGGACGTCGAGCTCCTACGAGCAGTACTTC,CASSLARTSSSYEQYF